These 24 T cell receptor beta chains came from one sample sequenced in a study of T cells after yellow fever vaccination. TCRdb passed the 5' RACE reads through MiXCR, listing each CDR3 protein once. The data show under 400,000 distinct CDR3 sequences, 9.5% to 13% seen once. Sample: PBMCs, taken on the day of the first yellow fever vaccination. The receptors originated from a man younger than 35 who received the YFV17D yellow fever vaccine.

The genes are TRBV5-1 and TRBJ1-4; 7 positions agree with TRBD1. Trimming at V came to 4 bases and at J to 3 bases, leaving 12 bases not matched to a gene. CDR3 length: 17 amino acids. Germline CDR1 is SGHRS and CDR2 is YFSETQ. The CDR3 loop is CASSRDPRGSSNEKLFF. CDR3 nucleotide sequence: TGCGCCAGCAGCCGTGACCCCAGGGGGTCGTCTAATGAAAAACTGTTTTTT.

This clonotype was detected a few times. The chain has TRBV12-3 or TRBV12-4 and TRBJ1-2, with D possibly being TRBD1 (6 bases). V dropped 6 bases and J dropped 1 base, with 12 bases sitting between them. This CDR3 region has 14 residues. This chain's CDR3 is CASRNRANNYGYTF. In nucleotides, the CDR3 is TGTGCCAGCAGGAACAGGGCGAATAACTATGGCTACACCTTC.

The chain employs TRBV6-2 or TRBV6-3 and TRBJ2-2; D call uncertain. The CDR3 is 16 amino acids. Trimming stripped 2 bases from V and 6 bases from J, with 16 bases between. Germline V gives CDR1 MNHEY, CDR2 SVGEGT. This chain's CDR3 is CASSYRTAFGPGELFF. Here the CDR3 DNA reads TGTGCCAGCAGTTACAGGACGGCCTTCGGTCCCGGGGAGCTGTTTTTT.

This rearrangement joins TRBV6-4 to TRBJ2-7; no firm D call. This CDR3 has 11 residues. Germline-derived CDR1 and CDR2 are MRHNA and SNTAGT. The ends were cut back, 6 bases at V and 4 bases at J, with 7 bases in the middle. CDR3 amino acids: CASRGEYEQYF. DNA for the CDR3: TGTGCCAGCAGAGGAGAATACGAGCAGTACTTC.

This chain joins TRBV27 and TRBJ1-5; no clear D. The CDR3 totals 15 residues. Looked up from germline, CDR1 is MNHEY and CDR2 is SMNVEV (reference sequence). Trimming left V 0 bases short and J 0 bases short, with 6 bases between. The CDR3 sequence: CASSLSGSSNQPQHF. The CDR3 DNA follows: TGTGCCAGCAGTTTATCGGGCAGTAGCAATCAGCCCCAGCATTTT.

The rearrangement uses TRBV4-2 and TRBJ2-1; 8 nucleotides line up with TRBD2. Germline assignment: CDR1 LGHNA and CDR2 YNFKEQ. The CDR3 consists of 16 residues. V lost 1 base, J lost 2 bases, and 4 bases stayed unmatched. CDR3 sequence (DNA): TGTGCCAGCAGCCAAGCACTAGCGGTGCCCTACAATGAGCAGTTCTTC. Translation: CASSQALAVPYNEQFF.

This clonotype was recorded a few times. The chain uses TRBV7-9 and TRBJ2-2; weak D call: TRBD1 (5 bases). CDR3 length: 14 residues. The germline V gene encodes CDR1 SEHNR and CDR2 FQNEAQ (reference sequence). V lost 5 bases, J lost 2 bases, and 9 bases lay in between. In DNA form, the CDR3 reads TGTGCCAGCAGCACTGACAGTAACACCGGGGAGCTGTTTTTT. This gives the protein CASSTDSNTGELFF.

This clonotype was seen only a few times. The CDR3 sequence is CASSSGTRGRETQYF. The CDR3 nucleotides are TGCGCCAGCAGCTCCGGGACTCGGGGCCGGGAGACCCAGTACTTC. The chain recombines TRBV5-1 with TRBJ2-5; D possibly corresponds to TRBD2 (6 bases). Trimming stripped 3 bases from V and 5 bases from J, with 17 bases between. Germline V gene sequence: CDR1 SGHRS, CDR2 YFSETQ. The length of the CDR3 is 15 residues.

V is TRBV7-2 and J is TRBJ2-7, with a weak D call TRBD1 (5 bases). Germline V lookup: CDR1 SGHTA, CDR2 FQGNSA. The CDR3 has 13 amino acids. The V gene lost 3 bases and the J gene lost 3 bases, with 9 bases spanning the gap. CDR3 protein: CASSLDTFYEQYF. The CDR3 DNA reads as TGTGCCAGCAGCTTGGACACCTTCTACGAGCAGTACTTC.

This clonotype occurred many times. This chain links TRBV5-1 with TRBJ2-1; 13 positions match TRBD2. With V trimmed by 4 bases and J by 8 bases, 9 bases remained unmatched. The length of the CDR3 is 16 residues. Germline values: CDR1 SGHRS, CDR2 YFSETQ. CDR3 amino acids: CASSLTTSGGADEQFF. CDR3 DNA: TGCGCCAGCAGCCTTACTACTAGCGGGGGGGCCGATGAGCAGTTCTTC.

CDR3 coding DNA: TGCAGTGCTAGAGATCTTGGGGGGAACTACAATGAGCAGTTCTTC. Protein: CSARDLGGNYNEQFF. This chain connects TRBV20-1 to TRBJ2-1, with D maybe TRBD2 (6 bases). The CDR3 length is 15 residues. Trimming stripped 0 bases from V and 3 bases from J, with 12 bases between. The germline CDR1 and CDR2 sequences are DFQATT and SNEGSKA (reference sequence).

This clonotype occurred a few times. This CDR3 reads CASSTAVYTGELFF. The CDR3 region has the DNA TGCGCCAGCAGTACTGCGGTTTACACCGGGGAGCTGTTTTTT. The gene calls are TRBV5-1 and TRBJ2-2; no clear D. The germline V gene encodes CDR1 SGHRS and CDR2 YFSETQ. V was trimmed by 5 bases and J by 3 bases, leaving 11 bases between them. This CDR3 contains 14 residues.

This clonotype came up many times. CDR3 loop: CASSQGLGQPGYEQFF. Here the CDR3 DNA reads TGCGCCAGCAGCCAAGGTTTGGGACAGCCTGGGTATGAGCAGTTCTTC. The J gene is TRBJ2-1, the V gene TRBV4-3; 7 bases align to TRBD1. Per the germline V gene, CDR1 is LGHNA and CDR2 is YSLEER. The CDR3 has 16 amino acids. Unmatched junction bases numbered 11, after V lost 1 base and J lost 8 bases.

This chain connects TRBV12-3 or TRBV12-4 to TRBJ2-1; 9 positions agree with TRBD2. V dropped 3 bases and J dropped 8; count of bases not matched to a gene: 11. The CDR3 is made up of 16 amino acids. The CDR3 region is CASSFFMAGGDDEQFF. The CDR3 DNA sequence: TGTGCCAGCAGTTTTTTTATGGCGGGGGGGGATGATGAGCAGTTCTTC.

The rearrangement links TRBV7-9 to TRBJ1-2; D not resolved. The germline CDR1 and CDR2 sequences are SEHNR and FQNEAQ (reference sequence). The CDR3 sequence is 14 residues long. The V end was cut by 0 bases, the J end by 0 bases, with 5 bases between. CDR3 in amino acids: CASSLALANYGYTF. The CDR3 DNA follows: TGTGCCAGCAGCTTAGCACTAGCTAACTATGGCTACACCTTC.

This clonotype was seen a few times. This sequence joins TRBV12-5 and TRBJ2-2; a possible D gene is TRBD1 (6 bases). Germline lookup yields CDR1 LGHNT and CDR2 FRNRAP. Trimming shortened V by 5 bases and J by 2 bases, and 15 bases separated the two germline ends. This CDR3 contains 16 residues. CDR3 loop: CASGKNREVNTGELFF. DNA of the CDR3: TGTGCTAGTGGTAAAAACAGGGAAGTTAACACCGGGGAGCTGTTTTTT.

The chain is built from TRBV19 and TRBJ2-3; no firm D call. The germline CDR1 and CDR2 sequences are LNHDA and SQIVND (reference sequence). Between the trimmed V and J ends, which lost 9 bases and 0 bases, there was a span of 4 bases. The CDR3 consists of 11 residues. The CDR3 sequence is CARTSTDTQYF. CDR3 sequence (DNA): TGTGCCAGGACTAGCACAGATACGCAGTATTTT.

J is TRBJ2-5 and V is TRBV20-1; 7 bases are shared with TRBD2. The V segment lost 4 bases and the J segment 3 bases; nucleotides outside the gene matches: 2. The V gene's germline CDR1 is DFQATT and CDR2 SNEGSKA (reference sequence). This CDR3 has 12 amino acids. DNA for the CDR3: TGCAGTGCTAACCGGGGGGAAGAGACCCAGTACTTC. Translated, it gives CSANRGEETQYF.

This chain joins TRBV5-6 and TRBJ2-7; D gene unclear. CDR3 length: 14 amino acids. The germline gives CDR1 SGHDT, CDR2 YYEEEE. Trimming removed 1 base at V and 4 bases at J, with 12 bases between. The CDR3 DNA is TGTGCCAGCAGCTTGTACGAGTACCTATACGAGCAGTACGTC. The encoded protein is CASSLYEYLYEQYV.

This clonotype turned up a few times. The chain links TRBV9 to TRBJ2-3; 10 bases are a match to TRBD2. V lost 3 bases, J lost 1 base, and 5 bases stayed unmatched. Germline V gives CDR1 SGDLS, CDR2 YYNGEE. The CDR3 loop spans 16 amino acids. CDR3 protein: CASSAMGTSGTDTQYF. CDR3 DNA: TGTGCCAGCAGCGCCATGGGGACTAGCGGCACAGATACGCAGTATTTT. The full variable domain, rest sourced from reference TRBV9 and TRBJ2-3, is DSGVTQTPKHLITATGQRVTLRCSPRSGDLSVYWYQQSLDQGLQFLIQYYNGEERAKGNILERFSAQQFPDLHSELNLSSLELGDSALYFCASSAMGTSGTDTQYFGPGTRLTVL.

This chain connects TRBV9 to TRBJ1-6; possibly TRBD1 for D (5 bases). Trimming cost V 0 bases and J 9 bases, with 10 bases left between them. This CDR3 contains 14 residues. The V gene's germline CDR1 is SGDLS and CDR2 YYNGEE. The DNA for the CDR3 is TGTGCCAGCAGCGTAGAAGGGGTCGTTTCACCCCTCCACTTT. Amino acids: CASSVEGVVSPLHF.

This chain connects TRBV4-3 to TRBJ2-7; D gene ambiguous. This CDR3 spans 13 amino acids. The V gene lost 0 bases and the J gene lost 4 bases, with 7 bases spanning the gap. Germline values: CDR1 LGHNA, CDR2 YSLEER. This CDR3 reads CASSQDSGYEQYF. The CDR3 region has the DNA TGCGCCAGCAGCCAAGATTCCGGGTACGAGCAGTACTTC.

In this sample, this clonotype turned up a few times. The chain carries TRBV7-3 and TRBJ2-2; TRBD2 might be the D (7 bases). Germline CDR1 reads SGHTA; CDR2 reads FQGTGA. Trimming cost V 5 bases and J 6 bases, with 16 bases left between them. CDR3 length: 15 amino acids. The CDR3 bases are TGTGCCAGCAGCCCGACGAGGGGGGGGGCCGGGGAGCTGTTTTTT. Amino acid sequence: CASSPTRGGAGELFF.

This clonotype came up many times. The chain has TRBV18 and TRBJ2-3; D is unclear. Germline CDR1 and CDR2: KGHSH and LQKENI. CDR3 length: 12 amino acids. V dropped 5 bases and J dropped 6 bases, with 9 bases sitting between them. The CDR3 DNA sequence: TGTGCCAGCTCAACCTTCAAGGATACGCAGTATTTT. It codes for CASSTFKDTQYF.